This T cell receptor (beta chain) was observed in a study of control samples from healthy donors and cancer patients. Here immunoSEQ multiplex PCR was the method, and the copy in TCRdb shows in-frame clones only, minus some. The sample has around 170,000 clones, roughly 90% seen once; the top ten hold about 0.64%. Germline-derived CDR1 and CDR2 are SGHVS and FQNEAQ. CDR3 length equals 14 residues. J was trimmed by 15 bases and V by 6 bases; bases with no gene match: 14. The sequence was collected from a woman in her twenties or thirties in good health. The chain joins TRBV7-8 to TRBJ2-1; 10 bases fit TRBD1. The sequencing input was blood. CDR3 region: CASSKGTGALLPFF. The CDR3 DNA sequence: TGTGCCAGCAGTAAAGGGACAGGGGCCCTCCTCCCGTTCTTC.